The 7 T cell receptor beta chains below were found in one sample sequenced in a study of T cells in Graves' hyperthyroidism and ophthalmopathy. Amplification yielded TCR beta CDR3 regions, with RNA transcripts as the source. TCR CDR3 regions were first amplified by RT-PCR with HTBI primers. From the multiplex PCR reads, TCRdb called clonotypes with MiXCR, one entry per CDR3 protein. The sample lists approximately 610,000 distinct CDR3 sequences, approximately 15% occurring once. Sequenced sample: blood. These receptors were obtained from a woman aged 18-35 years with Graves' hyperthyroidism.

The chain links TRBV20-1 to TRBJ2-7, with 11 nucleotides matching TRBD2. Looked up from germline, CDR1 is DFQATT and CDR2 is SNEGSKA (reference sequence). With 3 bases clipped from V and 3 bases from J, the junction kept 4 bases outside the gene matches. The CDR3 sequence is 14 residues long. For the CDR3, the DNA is TGCAGTGCTAGTGGACTAGCGGGTGTCTACGAGCAGTACTTC. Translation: CSASGLAGVYEQYF.

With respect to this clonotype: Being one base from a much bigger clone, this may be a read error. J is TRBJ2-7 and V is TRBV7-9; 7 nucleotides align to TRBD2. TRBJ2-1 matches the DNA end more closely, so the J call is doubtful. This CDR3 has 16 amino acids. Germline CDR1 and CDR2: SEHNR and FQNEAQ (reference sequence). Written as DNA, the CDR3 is TGTGCCAGCAGCTTAGCCCTCAGCGGGAACGGGTACGAGCAGTTCTTC. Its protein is CASSLALSGNGYEQFF.

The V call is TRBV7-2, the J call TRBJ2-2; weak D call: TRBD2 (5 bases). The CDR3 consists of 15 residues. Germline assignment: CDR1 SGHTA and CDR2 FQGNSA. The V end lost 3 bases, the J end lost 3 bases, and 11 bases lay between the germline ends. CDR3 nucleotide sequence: TGTGCCAGCAGCTTCTACCGAGCGGACACCGGGGAGCTGTTTTTT. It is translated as CASSFYRADTGELFF.

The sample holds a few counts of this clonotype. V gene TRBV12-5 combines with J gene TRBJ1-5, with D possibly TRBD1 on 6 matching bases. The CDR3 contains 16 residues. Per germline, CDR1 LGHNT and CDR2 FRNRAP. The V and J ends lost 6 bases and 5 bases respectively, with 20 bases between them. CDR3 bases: TGTGCTAGTGGCTCCTCTCAAACAGGGCAGGATCAGCCCCAGCATTTT. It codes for CASGSSQTGQDQPQHF.

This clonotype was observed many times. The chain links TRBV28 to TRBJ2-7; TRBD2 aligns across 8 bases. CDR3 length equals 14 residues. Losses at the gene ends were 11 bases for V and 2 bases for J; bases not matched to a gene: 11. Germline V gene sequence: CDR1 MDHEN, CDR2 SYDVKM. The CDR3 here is CARPGGRPPYEQYF. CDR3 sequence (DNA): TGTGCCCGACCGGGCGGGAGGCCGCCCTACGAGCAGTACTTC.

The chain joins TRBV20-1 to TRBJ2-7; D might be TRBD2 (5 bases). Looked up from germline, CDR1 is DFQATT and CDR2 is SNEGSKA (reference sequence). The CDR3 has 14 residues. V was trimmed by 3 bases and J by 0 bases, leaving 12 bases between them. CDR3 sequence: CSARSDSSSYEQYF. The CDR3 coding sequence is TGCAGTGCTAGGTCGGACTCGAGCTCCTACGAGCAGTACTTC.

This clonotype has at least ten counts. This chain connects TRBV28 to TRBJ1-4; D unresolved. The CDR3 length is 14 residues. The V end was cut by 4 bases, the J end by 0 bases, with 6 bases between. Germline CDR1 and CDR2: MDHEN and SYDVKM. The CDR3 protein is CASSWRATNEKLFF. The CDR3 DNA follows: TGTGCCAGCAGTTGGCGCGCAACTAATGAAAAACTGTTTTTT.